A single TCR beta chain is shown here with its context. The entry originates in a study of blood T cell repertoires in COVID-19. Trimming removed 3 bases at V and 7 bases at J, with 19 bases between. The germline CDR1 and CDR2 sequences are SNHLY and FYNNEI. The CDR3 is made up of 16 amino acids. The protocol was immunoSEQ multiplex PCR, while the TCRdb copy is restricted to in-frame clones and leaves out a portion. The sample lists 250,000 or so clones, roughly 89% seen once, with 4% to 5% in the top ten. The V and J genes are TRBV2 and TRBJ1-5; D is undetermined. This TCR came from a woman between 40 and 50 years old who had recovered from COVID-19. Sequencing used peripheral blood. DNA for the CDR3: TGTGCCAGCAGTGACTTCGAACCAGCCGGGGAGCAGCCCCAGCATTTT. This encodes CASSDFEPAGEQPQHF.